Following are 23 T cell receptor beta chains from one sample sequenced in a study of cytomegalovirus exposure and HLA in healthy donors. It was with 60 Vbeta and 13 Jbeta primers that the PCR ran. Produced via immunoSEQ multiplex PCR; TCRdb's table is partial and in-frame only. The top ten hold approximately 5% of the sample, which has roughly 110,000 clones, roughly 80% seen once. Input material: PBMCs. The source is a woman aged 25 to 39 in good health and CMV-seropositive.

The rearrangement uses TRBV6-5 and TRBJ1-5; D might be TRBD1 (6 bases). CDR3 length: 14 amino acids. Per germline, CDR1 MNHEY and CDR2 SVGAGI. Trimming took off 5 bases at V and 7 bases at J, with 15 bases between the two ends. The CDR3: CASSEGTGRQPQHF. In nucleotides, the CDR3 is TGTGCCAGCAGTGAAGGTACAGGGCGGCAGCCCCAGCATTTT.

In nucleotides, the CDR3 is TGTGCCAGCAGTGAGGGACAGGGGCCGAACACTGAAGCTTTCTTT. It encodes CASSEGQGPNTEAFF. The gene calls are TRBV2 and TRBJ1-1, with 10 nucleotides matching TRBD1. The V gene's germline CDR1 is SNHLY and CDR2 FYNNEI. J gave up 1 base and V 3 bases, and 2 bases lay outside the gene matches. The CDR3 runs 15 residues.

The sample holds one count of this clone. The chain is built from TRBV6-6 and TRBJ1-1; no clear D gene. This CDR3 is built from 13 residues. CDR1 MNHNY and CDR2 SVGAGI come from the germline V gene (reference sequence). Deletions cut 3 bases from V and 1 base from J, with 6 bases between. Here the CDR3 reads CASSYAGNTEAFF. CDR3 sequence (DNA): TGTGCCAGCAGTTATGCCGGGAACACTGAAGCTTTCTTT.

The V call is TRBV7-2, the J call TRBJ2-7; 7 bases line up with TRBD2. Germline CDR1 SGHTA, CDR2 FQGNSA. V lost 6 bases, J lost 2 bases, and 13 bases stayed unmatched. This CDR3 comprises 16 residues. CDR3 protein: CASSRFGSGTTYEQYF. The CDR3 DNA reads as TGTGCCAGCAGTCGATTTGGCAGCGGGACCACCTACGAGCAGTACTTC.

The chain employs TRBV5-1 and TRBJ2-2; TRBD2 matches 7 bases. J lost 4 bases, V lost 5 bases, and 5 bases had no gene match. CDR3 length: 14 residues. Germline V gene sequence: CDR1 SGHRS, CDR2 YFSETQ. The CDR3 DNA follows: TGCGCCAGCAGAGAGACTAGCAGCACCGGGGAGCTGTTTTTT. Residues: CASRETSSTGELFF.

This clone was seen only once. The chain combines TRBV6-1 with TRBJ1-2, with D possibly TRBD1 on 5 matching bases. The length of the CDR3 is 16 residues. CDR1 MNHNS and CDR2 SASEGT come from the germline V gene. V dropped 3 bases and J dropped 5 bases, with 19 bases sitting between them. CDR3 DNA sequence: TGTGCCAGCAGTGACCCCGACAGCATAATGTCGTATGGCTACACCTTC. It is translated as CASSDPDSIMSYGYTF.

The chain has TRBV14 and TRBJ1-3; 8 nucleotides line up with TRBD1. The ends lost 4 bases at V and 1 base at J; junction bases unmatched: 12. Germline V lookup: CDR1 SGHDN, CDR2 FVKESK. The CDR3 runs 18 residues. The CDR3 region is CASSRGVHRGTSGNTIYF. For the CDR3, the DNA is TGTGCCAGCAGCCGTGGGGTCCACAGGGGGACATCTGGAAACACCATATATTTT.

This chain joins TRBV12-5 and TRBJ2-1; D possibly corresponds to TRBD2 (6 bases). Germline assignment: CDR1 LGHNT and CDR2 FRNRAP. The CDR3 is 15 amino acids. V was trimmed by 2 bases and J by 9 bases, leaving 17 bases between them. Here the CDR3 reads CASGLRVGASAEQFF. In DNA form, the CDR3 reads TGTGCTAGTGGTTTGAGAGTTGGGGCTAGCGCTGAGCAGTTCTTC.

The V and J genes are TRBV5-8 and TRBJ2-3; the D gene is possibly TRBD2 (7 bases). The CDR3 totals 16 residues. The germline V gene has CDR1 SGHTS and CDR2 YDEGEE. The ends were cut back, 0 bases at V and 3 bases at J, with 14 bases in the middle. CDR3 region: CASSLEEGGETDTQYF. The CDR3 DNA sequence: TGTGCCAGCAGCTTGGAGGAAGGGGGGGAGACAGATACGCAGTATTTT.

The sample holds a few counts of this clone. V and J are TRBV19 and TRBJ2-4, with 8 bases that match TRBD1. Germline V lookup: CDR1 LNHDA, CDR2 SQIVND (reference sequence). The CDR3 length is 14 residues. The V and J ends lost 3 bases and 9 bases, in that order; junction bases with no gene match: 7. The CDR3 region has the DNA TGTGCCAGTAGTATCAGTGGACAGGGCGTCATTCAGTACTTC. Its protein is CASSISGQGVIQYF.

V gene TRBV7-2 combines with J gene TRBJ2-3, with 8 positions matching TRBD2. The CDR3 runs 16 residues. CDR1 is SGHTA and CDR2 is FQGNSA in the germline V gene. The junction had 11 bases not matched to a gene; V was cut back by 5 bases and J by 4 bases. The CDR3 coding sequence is TGTGCCAGCAGCGCACTCGGGACTAGGGGAGCAGATACGCAGTATTTT. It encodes CASSALGTRGADTQYF.

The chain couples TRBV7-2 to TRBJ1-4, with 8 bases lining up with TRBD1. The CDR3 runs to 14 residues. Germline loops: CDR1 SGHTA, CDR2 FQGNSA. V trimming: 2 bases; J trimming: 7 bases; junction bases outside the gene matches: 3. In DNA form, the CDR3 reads TGTGCCAGCAGCTTAACAGGGGGGGGTGAAAAACTGTTTTTT. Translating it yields CASSLTGGGEKLFF.

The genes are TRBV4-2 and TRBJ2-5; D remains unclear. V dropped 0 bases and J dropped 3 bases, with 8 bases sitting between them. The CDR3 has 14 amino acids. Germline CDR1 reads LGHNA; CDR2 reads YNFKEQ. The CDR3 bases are TGTGCCAGCAGCCAAGATTGGGCTAAAGAGACCCAGTACTTC. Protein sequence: CASSQDWAKETQYF.

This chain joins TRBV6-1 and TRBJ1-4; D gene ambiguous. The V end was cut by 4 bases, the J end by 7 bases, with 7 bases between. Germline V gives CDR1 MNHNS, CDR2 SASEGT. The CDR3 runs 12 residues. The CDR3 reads CASSAQVEKLFF. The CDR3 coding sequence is TGTGCCAGCAGTGCCCAGGTTGAAAAACTGTTTTTT.

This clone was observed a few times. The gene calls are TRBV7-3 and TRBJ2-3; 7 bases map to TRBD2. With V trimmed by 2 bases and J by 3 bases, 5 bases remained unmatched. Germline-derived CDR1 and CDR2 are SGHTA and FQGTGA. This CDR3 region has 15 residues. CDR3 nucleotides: TGTGCCAGCAGCTTACTGAACGGGAGGACAGATACGCAGTATTTT. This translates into CASSLLNGRTDTQYF.

In DNA, the CDR3 is TGTGCCAGCAGCTTAGGTCGGGATTGGGCATATAATTCACCCCTCCACTTT. It encodes CASSLGRDWAYNSPLHF. V gene TRBV7-2 combines with J gene TRBJ1-6; D is uncertain. The CDR3 is made up of 17 amino acids. Germline lookup yields CDR1 SGHTA and CDR2 FQGNSA. V dropped 1 base and J dropped 4 bases, with 14 bases sitting between them.

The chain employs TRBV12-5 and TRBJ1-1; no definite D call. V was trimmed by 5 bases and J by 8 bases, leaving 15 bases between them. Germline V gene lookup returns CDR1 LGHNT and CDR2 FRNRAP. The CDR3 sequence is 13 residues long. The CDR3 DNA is TGTGCTAGTGGTCTAGACTCATTACCAGAAGCTTTCTTT. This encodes CASGLDSLPEAFF.

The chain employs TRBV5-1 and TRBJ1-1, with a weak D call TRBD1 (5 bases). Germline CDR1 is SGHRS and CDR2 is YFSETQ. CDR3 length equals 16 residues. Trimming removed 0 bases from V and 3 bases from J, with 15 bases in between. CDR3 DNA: TGCGCCAGCAGCTTGGCCAGGGAACGAAAAGACACTGAAGCTTTCTTT. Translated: CASSLARERKDTEAFF. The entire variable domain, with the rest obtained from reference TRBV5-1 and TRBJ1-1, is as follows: KAGVTQTPRYLIKTRGQQVTLSCSPISGHRSVSWYQQTPGQGLQFLFEYFSETQRNKGNFPGRFSGRQFSNSRSEMNVSTLELGDSALYLCASSLARERKDTEAFFGQGTRLTVV.

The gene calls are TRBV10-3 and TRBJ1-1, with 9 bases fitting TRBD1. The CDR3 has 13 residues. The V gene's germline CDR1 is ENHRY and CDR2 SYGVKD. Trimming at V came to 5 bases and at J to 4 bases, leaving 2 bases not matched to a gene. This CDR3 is CAISSQGATEAFF. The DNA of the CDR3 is TGTGCCATCAGTTCACAGGGGGCCACTGAAGCTTTCTTT.

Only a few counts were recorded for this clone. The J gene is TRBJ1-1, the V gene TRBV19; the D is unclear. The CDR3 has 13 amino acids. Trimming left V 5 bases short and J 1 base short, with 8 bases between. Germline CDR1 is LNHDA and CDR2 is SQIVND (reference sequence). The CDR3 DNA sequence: TGTGCCAGTAGTTCCGAGGCGAACACTGAAGCTTTCTTT. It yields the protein CASSSEANTEAFF.

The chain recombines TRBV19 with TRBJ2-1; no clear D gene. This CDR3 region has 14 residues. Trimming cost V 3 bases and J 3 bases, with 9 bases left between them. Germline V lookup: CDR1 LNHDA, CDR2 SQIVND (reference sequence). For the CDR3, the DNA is TGTGCCAGTAGTATCCACACCATCTACAATGAGCAGTTCTTC. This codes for CASSIHTIYNEQFF.

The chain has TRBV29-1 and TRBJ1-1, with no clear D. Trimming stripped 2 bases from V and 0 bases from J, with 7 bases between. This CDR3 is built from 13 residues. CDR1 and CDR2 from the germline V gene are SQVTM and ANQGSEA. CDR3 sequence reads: CSVEPSVNTEAFF. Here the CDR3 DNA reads TGCAGCGTTGAACCTTCAGTGAACACTGAAGCTTTCTTT.

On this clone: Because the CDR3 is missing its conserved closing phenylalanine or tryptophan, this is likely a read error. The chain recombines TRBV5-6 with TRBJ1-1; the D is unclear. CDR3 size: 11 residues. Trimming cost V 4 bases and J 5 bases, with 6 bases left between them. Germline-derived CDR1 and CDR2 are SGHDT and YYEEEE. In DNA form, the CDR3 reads TGTGCCAGCAGCCAGGATACTGAAGCTTTCCTT. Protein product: CASSQDTEAFL.